A single count supports the clone carrying this T cell receptor (beta chain). Germline V gene sequence: CDR1 SGHRS, CDR2 YFSETQ. Trimming left V 5 bases short and J 7 bases short, with 13 bases between. This CDR3 has 13 amino acids. MiXCR, applied by TCRdb to the 5' RACE reads, yields one record per CDR3 protein. The table shows about 18,000 distinct CDR3 sequences, with under 35% occurring only once. This entry belongs to a study of neurological immune-mediated disorders. This receptor was taken from a man over 45 with HTLV-1-associated myelopathy (HAM/TSP). V gene TRBV5-1 combines with J gene TRBJ1-5; no definite D call. Sequenced: PBMCs. DNA of the CDR3: TGCGCCAGCAGATTGTCTCCGAACCAGCCCCAGCATTTT. It translates to CASRLSPNQPQHF.